This TCR beta chain is drawn from a study of breast tumors, draining lymph nodes, adjacent tissues. The V gene end was trimmed by 4 bases and the J gene end by 1 base; junction bases not matched to a gene: 3. This CDR3 is built from 15 residues. The germline V gene has CDR1 SGDLS and CDR2 YYNGEE. TCRdb re-analysed the multiplex PCR reads in MiXCR, keeping a single row per CDR3 protein. The table lists 160,000 or so distinct CDR3 sequences, approximately 30% of them singletons. In its sample, this clonotype was seen many times. Its antigen is not known. General observations from the study: Tumors had less TCR diversity than lymph nodes, more than nontumor tissue. Data only fit, rather than demonstrated, lymph node origin of most tumor T cells. Luminal-like breast cancer showed significantly greater tumor-nontumor repertoire similarity than basal-like breast cancer did.

Breast cancer patients provided tissue from their axillary draining lymph nodes. This receptor was identified in a female donor with breast cancer. Some clones in this sample may be carry-over from other donors' samples. The chain has TRBV9 and TRBJ2-3; TRBD2 aligns across 10 bases. Sequencing was carried out using axillary lymph node tissue. CDR3 in amino acids: CASSLSGGGTDTQYF. The CDR3 region has the DNA TGTGCCAGCAGCCTCAGCGGGGGGGGCACAGATACGCAGTATTTT.